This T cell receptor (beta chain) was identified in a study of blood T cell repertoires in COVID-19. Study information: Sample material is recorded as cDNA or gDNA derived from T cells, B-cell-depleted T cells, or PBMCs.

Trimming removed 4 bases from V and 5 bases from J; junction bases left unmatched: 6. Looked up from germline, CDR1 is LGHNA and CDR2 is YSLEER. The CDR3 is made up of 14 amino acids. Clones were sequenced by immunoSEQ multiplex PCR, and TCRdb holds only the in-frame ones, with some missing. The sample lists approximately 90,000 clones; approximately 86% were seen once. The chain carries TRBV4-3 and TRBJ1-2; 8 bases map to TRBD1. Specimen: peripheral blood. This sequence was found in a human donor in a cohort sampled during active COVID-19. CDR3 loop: CASSPNTGGYGYTF. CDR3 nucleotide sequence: TGCGCCAGCAGCCCAAATACAGGGGGGTATGGCTACACCTTC.